This paragraph covers one T cell receptor (beta chain) sequence. What it recognizes is unknown. This sample is drawn from a study of shared clonotypes between healthy human individuals. Looking at the study overall: The cohort comprised a couple of women and a few men. Their ages spanned 18 to 49 years.

V was shortened by 5 bases and J by 6 bases, with 9 bases between the two germline ends. This CDR3 comprises 11 residues. Sequenced by immunoSEQ multiplex PCR; TCRdb stores in-frame clones only, minus some. The data hold approximately 700,000 clones, with more than 70% observed a single time. Findings and caveats of the study: Relative to memory subsets, naive subsets generally showed larger estimated richness. An anticipated effect of sequencing depth on clonotype sharing among donors was recognized.

The clonotype was recovered from a woman in her 30s in good health. Material for sequencing was memory CD4+ T cells sorted from blood. Indicated subset: CD45RA-negative fraction. V is TRBV5-3 and J is TRBJ2-7, with no clear D. TRBV5-3 is assigned to the ORF class and has an uncertain function. CDR3: CARRGLSEQYF. The CDR3 coding sequence is TGTGCCAGAAGGGGTTTAAGCGAGCAGTACTTC.